This T cell receptor (beta chain) was identified in a study of blood T cell repertoires in COVID-19. About the study: From T cells, B-cell-depleted T cells, or PBMCs came the material, which was cDNA or gDNA.

Some clones are missing from TCRdb's copy, which holds only in-frame ones; the method was immunoSEQ multiplex PCR. The table has roughly 150,000 clones, 80% seen once. CDR1 SGHRS and CDR2 YFSETQ come from the germline V gene. The CDR3 runs 15 residues. J was trimmed by 6 bases and V by 4 bases; bases with no gene match: 13. The sequence derives from a man aged 40-55 years who had recovered from COVID-19. Sequenced sample: PBMCs or T cells enriched from blood (not recorded which). V usage is TRBV5-1 and J usage is TRBJ2-7; TRBD1 aligns across 7 bases. The CDR3 reads CASSLTGSRLGEQYV. The CDR3 nucleotides are TGCGCCAGCAGCCTGACAGGGTCCCGTCTTGGCGAGCAGTACGTC.